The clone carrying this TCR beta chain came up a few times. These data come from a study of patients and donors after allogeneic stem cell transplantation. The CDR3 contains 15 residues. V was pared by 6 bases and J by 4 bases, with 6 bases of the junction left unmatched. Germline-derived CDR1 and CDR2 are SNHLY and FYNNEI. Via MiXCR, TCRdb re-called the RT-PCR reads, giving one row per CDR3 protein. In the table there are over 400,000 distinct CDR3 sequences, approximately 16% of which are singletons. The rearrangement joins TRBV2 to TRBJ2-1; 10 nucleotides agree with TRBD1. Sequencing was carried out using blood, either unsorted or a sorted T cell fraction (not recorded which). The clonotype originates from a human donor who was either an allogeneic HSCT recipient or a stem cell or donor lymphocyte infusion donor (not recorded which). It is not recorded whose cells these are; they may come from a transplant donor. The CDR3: CASRSGTGVYNEQFF. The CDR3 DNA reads TGTGCCAGCAGGAGCGGGACAGGGGTTTACAATGAGCAGTTCTTC.